Listed below are T cell receptor beta chains from one sample, sequenced in a study of blood T cell repertoires in COVID-19. The data were produced by immunoSEQ multiplex PCR, yet TCRdb's version contains in-frame clones alone and is incomplete. This sample has about 220,000 clones, with about 82% found just once. Sequenced sample: peripheral blood. The receptors shown here come from a woman between 70 and 85 years old with COVID-19, enrolled during active disease. Both conserved end residues are part of each CDR3. Fields, in order: J gene, clone size, D gene, V gene, CDR3 DNA, CDR3 protein. A D gene is named only where the DNA matches it firmly. Size is stated for part of the rows, as once, few or many counts, or as a class when the clone is expanded.

j_gene: TRBJ2-7; abundance: -; d_gene: TRBD1; v_gene: TRBV2; CDR3nt: TGTGCCAGCAGTGTGGCCGGGACAGGGTACCACGAGCAGTACTTC; CDR3aa: CASSVAGTGYHEQYF
j_gene: TRBJ2-1; abundance: -; d_gene: TRBD1; v_gene: TRBV19; CDR3nt: TGTGCCAGTAGTATGCCCGGGACAGGGTTTCTCAATGAGCAGTTCTTC; CDR3aa: CASSMPGTGFLNEQFF
j_gene: TRBJ2-1; abundance: -; d_gene: -; v_gene: TRBV20-1; CDR3nt: TGCAGTGCTAGTGCCAGCGGGCTAAACAATGAGCAGTTCTTC; CDR3aa: CSASASGLNNEQFF
j_gene: TRBJ1-1; abundance: -; d_gene: TRBD1; v_gene: TRBV19; CDR3nt: TGTGCCAGTAGTATTGGGACAGGGGGAATTGAGAACACTGAAGCTTTCTTT; CDR3aa: CASSIGTGGIENTEAFF
j_gene: TRBJ1-4; abundance: once; d_gene: TRBD1; v_gene: TRBV3-1/TRBV3-2; CDR3nt: TGTGCCACTCAGGGGGGTGGAGAAAAACTGTTTTTT; CDR3aa: CATQGGGEKLFF
j_gene: TRBJ2-1; abundance: -; d_gene: -; v_gene: TRBV10-3; CDR3nt: TGTGCCATCAGAGGACTCTACAATGAGCAGTTCTTC; CDR3aa: CAIRGLYNEQFF
j_gene: TRBJ2-1; abundance: -; d_gene: TRBD2; v_gene: TRBV12-3/TRBV12-4; CDR3nt: TGTGCCAGCAGTTTAGAGGGACTAGCCACTTTCTTC; CDR3aa: CASSLEGLATFF
j_gene: TRBJ2-3; abundance: few; d_gene: TRBD2; v_gene: TRBV5-1; CDR3nt: TGCGCCAGCAGCACAGGACTAGCGGCTTTCACAGATACGCAGTATTTT; CDR3aa: CASSTGLAAFTDTQYF
j_gene: TRBJ1-1; abundance: -; d_gene: TRBD1; v_gene: TRBV7-6; CDR3nt: TGTGCCAGCAGCTTGAGGCCAGGGGGGTACACTGAAGCTTTCTTT; CDR3aa: CASSLRPGGYTEAFF
j_gene: TRBJ2-5; abundance: -; d_gene: -; v_gene: TRBV3-1/TRBV3-2; CDR3nt: TGTGCCAGCAGCACAGGACCTCAAGAGACCCAGTACTTC; CDR3aa: CASSTGPQETQYF
j_gene: TRBJ1-5; abundance: -; d_gene: TRBD1; v_gene: TRBV2; CDR3nt: TGTGCCAGCAGTGGCAGGGGGAACAATCAGCCCCAGCATTTT; CDR3aa: CASSGRGNNQPQHF
j_gene: TRBJ2-2; abundance: -; d_gene: -; v_gene: TRBV28; CDR3nt: TGTGCCAGCAGCCCCCTACGGTGGGAGCTGTTTTTT; CDR3aa: CASSPLRWELFF
j_gene: TRBJ2-1; abundance: -; d_gene: TRBD2; v_gene: TRBV3-1/TRBV3-2; CDR3nt: TGTGCCAGCAGCCAAGATTCCGGGACTAGCGGGGGGGCGCAGTTCTTC; CDR3aa: CASSQDSGTSGGAQFF
j_gene: TRBJ1-5; abundance: -; d_gene: -; v_gene: TRBV19; CDR3nt: TGTGCCAGTAGTATAGAGTCGGCGGGGGGTCGGCCCCAGCATTTT; CDR3aa: CASSIESAGGRPQHF
j_gene: TRBJ1-1; abundance: -; d_gene: -; v_gene: TRBV5-4; CDR3nt: TGTGCCAGCAGCCCGGAGAGGTACACTGAAGCTTTCTTT; CDR3aa: CASSPERYTEAFF
j_gene: TRBJ1-2; abundance: -; d_gene: -; v_gene: TRBV7-9; CDR3nt: TGTGCCAGCAGCTTAGGGGCCAATCCGCAACTCTATGGCTACACCTTC; CDR3aa: CASSLGANPQLYGYTF
j_gene: TRBJ2-3; abundance: -; d_gene: TRBD1; v_gene: TRBV29-1; CDR3nt: TGCAGCGTGGGACAGGGGGCAGGCACAGATACGCAGTATTTT; CDR3aa: CSVGQGAGTDTQYF
j_gene: TRBJ1-5; abundance: -; d_gene: TRBD1; v_gene: TRBV19; CDR3nt: TGTGCCAGTAGTGGGACAGCCGCCAATCAGCCCCAGCATTTT; CDR3aa: CASSGTAANQPQHF
j_gene: TRBJ2-7; abundance: once; d_gene: -; v_gene: TRBV6-5; CDR3nt: TGTGCCAGCACGATAGCCCTCGAGCAGTACTTC; CDR3aa: CASTIALEQYF
j_gene: TRBJ1-4; abundance: -; d_gene: -; v_gene: TRBV3-1/TRBV3-2; CDR3nt: TGTGCCAGCAGCCAAGTTGGGCGACAGCTGAATGAAAAACTGTTTTTT; CDR3aa: CASSQVGRQLNEKLFF
j_gene: TRBJ1-1; abundance: -; d_gene: -; v_gene: TRBV10-3; CDR3nt: TGTGCCATCACCTCGACGGGGAACACTGAAGCTTTCTTT; CDR3aa: CAITSTGNTEAFF
j_gene: TRBJ2-1; abundance: few; d_gene: TRBD2; v_gene: TRBV2; CDR3nt: TGTGCCAGCAGTGAAGCCACCGGGGGGAGCTCCTACAATGAGCAGTTCTTC; CDR3aa: CASSEATGGSSYNEQFF
j_gene: TRBJ2-1; abundance: -; d_gene: -; v_gene: TRBV12-3/TRBV12-4; CDR3nt: TGTGCCAGCAGTTTAATAGAGGGGGGGGAGCAGTTCTTC; CDR3aa: CASSLIEGGEQFF
j_gene: TRBJ1-3; abundance: few; d_gene: TRBD1; v_gene: TRBV6-5; CDR3nt: TGTGCCAGCAGGACAGGGAGAGGAAACACCATATATTTT; CDR3aa: CASRTGRGNTIYF
j_gene: TRBJ1-2; abundance: -; d_gene: -; v_gene: TRBV7-2; CDR3nt: TGTGCCAGCAGCCCGGACAGAGACTATGGCTACACCTTC; CDR3aa: CASSPDRDYGYTF
j_gene: TRBJ2-1; abundance: -; d_gene: -; v_gene: TRBV3-1/TRBV3-2; CDR3nt: TGTGCCAGCAGCCAAGAAAGCGGTCCCTACAATGAGCAGTTCTTC; CDR3aa: CASSQESGPYNEQFF
j_gene: TRBJ2-7; abundance: -; d_gene: TRBD2; v_gene: TRBV19; CDR3nt: TGTGCCAGTAGTATGAGTAGCGGGAGCACGCAGTACTTC; CDR3aa: CASSMSSGSTQYF
j_gene: TRBJ1-4; abundance: -; d_gene: TRBD1; v_gene: TRBV7-2; CDR3nt: TGTGCCAGCAGCCCACGACAGGGTTTGGGAGAAAAACTGTTTTTT; CDR3aa: CASSPRQGLGEKLFF
j_gene: TRBJ2-7; abundance: -; d_gene: TRBD1; v_gene: TRBV7-8; CDR3nt: TGTGCCAGCAGCGAACGGGACAGGCCCTACTACGAGCAGTACTTC; CDR3aa: CASSERDRPYYEQYF
j_gene: TRBJ2-3; abundance: -; d_gene: -; v_gene: TRBV9; CDR3nt: TGTGCCAGCAGCGTAGGTGCGAAACGCGAGGCAGATACGCAGTATTTT; CDR3aa: CASSVGAKREADTQYF
j_gene: TRBJ1-1; abundance: -; d_gene: -; v_gene: TRBV7-2; CDR3nt: TGTGCCAGCAGCCCCGGGAGGGCAAACACTGAAGCTTTCTTT; CDR3aa: CASSPGRANTEAFF
j_gene: TRBJ2-2; abundance: few; d_gene: TRBD2; v_gene: TRBV7-2; CDR3nt: TGTGCCAGCAGCCTGGGGACTAGCGGGAACACCGGGGAGCTGTTTTTT; CDR3aa: CASSLGTSGNTGELFF
j_gene: TRBJ2-3; abundance: -; d_gene: TRBD2; v_gene: TRBV19; CDR3nt: TGTGCCAGTAGTACGGGACTAGCGGGAGGAATGACAGATACGCAGTATTTT; CDR3aa: CASSTGLAGGMTDTQYF
j_gene: TRBJ1-4; abundance: -; d_gene: -; v_gene: TRBV6-5; CDR3nt: TGTGCCAGCAGCCCAATACAGTTAACTAATGAAAAACTGTTTTTT; CDR3aa: CASSPIQLTNEKLFF
j_gene: TRBJ1-5; abundance: -; d_gene: -; v_gene: TRBV19; CDR3nt: TGTGCCAGTAGTATGGCAGGGGTTTACCCAAATCAGCCCCAGCATTTT; CDR3aa: CASSMAGVYPNQPQHF
j_gene: TRBJ1-4; abundance: once; d_gene: -; v_gene: TRBV7-2; CDR3nt: TGTGCCAGCAGCTTACAGGGGCCTCTGGGTGGTAATGAAAAACTGTTTTTT; CDR3aa: CASSLQGPLGGNEKLFF
j_gene: TRBJ1-5; abundance: -; d_gene: TRBD1; v_gene: TRBV9; CDR3nt: TGTGCCAGCAGCGCACAGGGGGCCCACAATCAGCCCCAGCATTTT; CDR3aa: CASSAQGAHNQPQHF
j_gene: TRBJ1-1; abundance: -; d_gene: -; v_gene: TRBV29-1; CDR3nt: TGCAGCGTTGATTCGGTGGGAGGAACTGAAGCTTTCTTT; CDR3aa: CSVDSVGGTEAFF
j_gene: TRBJ2-5; abundance: -; d_gene: -; v_gene: TRBV3-1/TRBV3-2; CDR3nt: TGTGCCAGCAGCCACTGGGGAACAGCGGAAGGCCAAGAGACCCAGTACTTC; CDR3aa: CASSHWGTAEGQETQYF
j_gene: TRBJ2-1; abundance: few; d_gene: TRBD2; v_gene: TRBV29-1; CDR3nt: TGCAGCGTTGAAGGCACTAGCGGGATGGGGTCCTACAATGAGCAGTTCTTC; CDR3aa: CSVEGTSGMGSYNEQFF
j_gene: TRBJ2-1; abundance: -; d_gene: -; v_gene: TRBV11-2; CDR3nt: TGTGCCAGCAGCTTAGACCGTGTTACTGGTGAGCAGTTCTTC; CDR3aa: CASSLDRVTGEQFF
j_gene: TRBJ2-7; abundance: -; d_gene: -; v_gene: TRBV11-3; CDR3nt: TGTGCCAGCAGCTTAGATATTGCTGGGGACTTGATATACGAGCAGTACTTC; CDR3aa: CASSLDIAGDLIYEQYF
j_gene: TRBJ2-7; abundance: -; d_gene: TRBD2; v_gene: TRBV6-2/TRBV6-3; CDR3nt: TGTGCCAGCAGCCCAAGCGGGGGGGCCTCCTACGAGCAGTACTTC; CDR3aa: CASSPSGGASYEQYF
j_gene: TRBJ1-4; abundance: -; d_gene: TRBD1; v_gene: TRBV7-2; CDR3nt: TGTGCCAGCAGCCGGGGACAGGTTAATGAAAAACTGTTTTTT; CDR3aa: CASSRGQVNEKLFF
j_gene: TRBJ2-3; abundance: -; d_gene: -; v_gene: TRBV24-1; CDR3nt: TGTGCCACCAGTGATTCCGGGAACACAGATACGCAGTATTTT; CDR3aa: CATSDSGNTDTQYF
j_gene: TRBJ1-2; abundance: -; d_gene: TRBD1; v_gene: TRBV9; CDR3nt: TGTGCCAGCAGCGTACAAACAGGGGAGGCCTATGGCTACACCTTC; CDR3aa: CASSVQTGEAYGYTF
j_gene: TRBJ1-1; abundance: few; d_gene: -; v_gene: TRBV21-1; CDR3nt: TGTGCCAGCAGCCCCCCCGGACAGGGTTGGGCTGAAGCTTTCTTT; CDR3aa: CASSPPGQGWAEAFF
j_gene: TRBJ1-2; abundance: -; d_gene: -; v_gene: TRBV3-1/TRBV3-2; CDR3nt: TGTGCCAGCAGCCAAGCGGCGGTCGGCTACCAGTATGGCTACACCTTC; CDR3aa: CASSQAAVGYQYGYTF
j_gene: TRBJ1-3; abundance: -; d_gene: -; v_gene: TRBV19; CDR3nt: TGTGCCAGTAGTAACTTGGGGACAACAGGGATGACAAGAGGAAACACCATATATTTT; CDR3aa: CASSNLGTTGMTRGNTIYF
j_gene: TRBJ1-2; abundance: once; d_gene: TRBD1; v_gene: TRBV18; CDR3nt: TGTGCCAGCTCACCGACAGGGGATGGCTACACCTTC; CDR3aa: CASSPTGDGYTF
j_gene: TRBJ2-3; abundance: once; d_gene: -; v_gene: TRBV6-2/TRBV6-3; CDR3nt: TGTGCCAGCAGTCAGGCAGTGGCCACAGATACGCAGTATTTT; CDR3aa: CASSQAVATDTQYF
j_gene: TRBJ1-3; abundance: -; d_gene: TRBD1; v_gene: TRBV7-9; CDR3nt: TGTGCCAGCAGCCCGCCCGGGACAGGGGCTGGAAACACCATATATTTT; CDR3aa: CASSPPGTGAGNTIYF
j_gene: TRBJ2-7; abundance: -; d_gene: -; v_gene: TRBV27; CDR3nt: TGTGCCAGCAGTTCGAGGCAGAATCCCTACGAGCAGTACTTC; CDR3aa: CASSSRQNPYEQYF
j_gene: TRBJ2-5; abundance: -; d_gene: TRBD1; v_gene: TRBV7-2; CDR3nt: TGTGCCAGCAGCTTTAACAGGGGGCGCAGGGAGACCCAGTACTTC; CDR3aa: CASSFNRGRRETQYF